The sequence of this TCR beta chain was determined in a study of neurological immune-mediated disorders (dated by TCRdb to about 2019). About the investigation overall: Peripheral blood TCR-beta repertoires from HTLV-I-associated myelopathy (HAM/TSP) patients, multiple sclerosis patients and healthy controls were compared by UMI-based sequencing. Alongside PBMC samples, the set of approximately 100 TCR-beta libraries contained longitudinal samples, technical triplicates, and paired CD4+ and CD8+ T-cell subsets that had been sorted. Of the 60 to 70 subjects in the cohort, roughly 14 were HAM/TSP patients, some 35 were multiple sclerosis patients, and about 20 were healthy controls. Broad study findings and their caveats: Expanded clones from different subjects shared no identical CDR3 amino acid sequences, which suggests that TCR-beta repertoires were private in all groups. The highest TCR clonal expansion was observed in HAM/TSP patients, whereas the lowest was observed in MS patients, even when compared with healthy controls.

To synthesize cDNA, template-switch 5'RACE was performed with a primer carrying a 10-nucleotide random unique molecular identifier so that each TCR transcript was tagged. Every sequencing run yielded over 160 million TCR-beta sequences covering 15-18 subjects. The RNeasy kit was used to extract total RNA. TCR-beta VDJ regions were amplified with primers for the TCR constant region and the 5'RACE anchor, using the KAPA Real-time Library Amplification kit. Sample indexes and Illumina adaptors were added in a first PCR, after which library yield was increased in a second PCR. After Ampure bead purification, the roughly 650 bp TCR product was size-selected on a 2% E-gel SizeSelection system. Before pooling, library quality was checked on a Bioanalyzer, concentration was measured with Qubit, and libraries were quantified with the Kapa Library Quantification kit. Libraries were sequenced paired-end 2 x 150 bp on an Illumina HiSeq 2500. To increase sequence diversity, about 25-31% phiX was spiked into each library pool. In the paper's pipeline: Quality-filtered reads were processed with the UMI-based MiGEC pipeline, and over 85% of raw TCR sequences were removed by the MiGEC pipeline during error correction. IMGT germline references were used for aligning VDJ genes, and each clonotype was defined as a unique CDR3 amino acid sequence together with its V-J genes. Clonal expansion, Shannon diversity and CDR3 relatedness were evaluated with VDJtools (CalcPairwiseDistances, ClusterSamples), while phylogenetic trees were built in CLCbio workbench. A clone was classed as expanded if it had 8 or more unique UMIs, a cutoff based on coefficient-of-variation modelling across technical triplicates. The public sequencing data were trimmed at Q25 with fastp and processed into clonotypes with MiXCR by TCRdb, which kept only in-frame beta chains. Each entry merges the rows of one CDR3 protein and shows their most common DNA and genes. The authors' filters were not applied to this entry. The sample table shows 18,000 or so distinct CDR3 sequences, and around 10% are seen once. 25% to 35% of the sample is taken by the ten largest.

This clonotype has at least ten counts. The target of this receptor is not known. No qualities accompany the bases; no much larger clone lies one base away. Healthy controls were blood bank volunteers in Maryland, USA. For sorted-subset TCR libraries, approximately 910,000 sorted CD4+ or CD8+ T cells were used. Peripheral blood was subjected to Ficoll-Hypaque density gradient centrifugation to isolate PBMCs, which were then cryopreserved in liquid nitrogen. Paired sorted CD4+ and CD8+ subsets came from healthy controls, HAM/TSP patients and MS patients. Sequencing input: CD8+ T cells from blood. This TCR was sampled from a woman in her fifties or sixties in good health.

The DNA is TGTGCCAGCAGCAAAACAGGGGTTGAGCAGTTCTTC. It is translated as CASSKTGVEQFF. The chain is encoded by TRBV7-9 joined to TRBJ2-1; a stretch of 7 junction bases matches TRBD1. From V the trimming removes 5 bases and from J it removes 9 bases, while the gene matches leave 4 bases of the junction unaccounted for. According to the germline V gene (reference sequence), CDR1 reads SEHNR and CDR2 reads FQNEAQ. The CDR3 goes from the cysteine to the phenylalanine over 12 residues. This entry keeps only the CDR3 DNA: 36 bases, framed from base 1.